Below, 10 T cell receptor beta chains from the same sample are listed, as sequenced in a study of blood T cell repertoires in COVID-19. Here immunoSEQ multiplex PCR was the method, and the copy in TCRdb shows in-frame clones only, minus some. The sample has approximately 140,000 clones; roughly 83% are singletons. The sequenced sample was peripheral blood. The origin of the receptors is an elderly woman with acute or convalescent COVID-19.

This clone was detected a few times. The gene calls are TRBV6-5 and TRBJ1-2, with TRBD1 identical over 7 bases. Germline V CDR1 and CDR2: MNHEY, SVGAGI. The trim removed 7 bases at V and 2 bases at J, leaving 4 bases unmatched. The CDR3 contains 13 residues. The CDR3 nucleotides are TGTGCCAGCACCCCACAGGGGAACTATGGCTACACCTTC. Translation gives CASTPQGNYGYTF.

This rearrangement joins TRBV12-3 or TRBV12-4 to TRBJ2-1; D possibly corresponds to TRBD2 (5 bases). This CDR3 comprises 13 residues. Trimming cost V 2 bases and J 4 bases, with 6 bases left between them. CDR3 protein: CASSLTGYNEQFF. CDR3 in DNA: TGTGCCAGCAGTTTAACGGGATACAATGAGCAGTTCTTC.

The J gene is TRBJ2-1, the V gene TRBV6-6; 7 nucleotides line up with TRBD1. The germline CDR1 and CDR2 sequences are MNHNY and SVGAGI (reference sequence). The CDR3 has 14 amino acids. V trimming: 6 bases; J trimming: 6 bases; junction bases outside the gene matches: 8. The CDR3 loop is CASSHQTGPNEQFF. The CDR3 nucleotides read TGTGCCAGCAGCCACCAGACAGGGCCCAATGAGCAGTTCTTC.

The rearrangement links TRBV5-1 to TRBJ2-1; 9 nucleotides agree with TRBD2. In germline, CDR1 is SGHRS, CDR2 YFSETQ. This CDR3 is built from 16 residues. The ends lost 0 bases at V and 6 bases at J; junction bases unmatched: 7. Here the CDR3 reads CASSLEAGGVGNEQFF. The CDR3 region has the DNA TGCGCCAGCAGCTTGGAAGCGGGAGGTGTGGGCAATGAGCAGTTCTTC.

The chain joins TRBV5-1 to TRBJ2-1; TRBD1 might be the D (6 bases). The CDR3 is made up of 14 amino acids. V was trimmed by 0 bases and J by 6 bases, leaving 10 bases between them. Germline CDR1 reads SGHRS; CDR2 reads YFSETQ. The CDR3 sequence is CASSLVGRGNEQFF. DNA of the CDR3: TGCGCCAGCAGCTTGGTTGGCAGGGGCAATGAGCAGTTCTTC.

J is TRBJ2-3 and V is TRBV4-3, with 9 nucleotides matching TRBD1. V trimming: 4 bases; J trimming: 4 bases; junction bases outside the gene matches: 6. Germline V CDR1 and CDR2: LGHNA, YSLEER. This CDR3 contains 15 residues. CDR3 in amino acids: CASSLATGGADTQYF. Written as DNA, the CDR3 is TGCGCCAGCAGCCTCGCGACAGGGGGAGCAGATACGCAGTATTTT.

The rearrangement links TRBV2 to TRBJ2-1; 8 bases map to TRBD2. After removal of 6 bases from V and 2 bases from J, the junction contained 6 bases not matched to a gene. The CDR3 is 15 residues long. The germline V gene encodes CDR1 SNHLY and CDR2 FYNNEI. CDR3 DNA: TGTGCCAGCAGACCAGAAGCGGGAGCCTACAATGAGCAGTTCTTC. It translates to CASRPEAGAYNEQFF.

In this sample, this clone turned up once. The V call is TRBV7-2, the J call TRBJ2-1; 8 bases map to TRBD1. Germline V gene sequence: CDR1 SGHTA, CDR2 FQGNSA. The length of the CDR3 is 15 residues. Losses at the gene ends were 5 bases for V and 4 bases for J; bases not matched to a gene: 7. CDR3: CASSPPGQVYNEQFF. CDR3 nucleotide sequence: TGTGCCAGCAGCCCGCCGGGACAGGTTTACAATGAGCAGTTCTTC.

The sample holds one count of this clone. The chain combines TRBV7-9 with TRBJ2-7, with 10 bases matching TRBD1. CDR1 and CDR2 from the germline V gene are SEHNR and FQNEAQ (reference sequence). The CDR3 sequence is 15 residues long. The V and J ends lost 0 bases and 6 bases, in that order; junction bases with no gene match: 5. The chain's CDR3 is CASSLAGQGRSEQYF. The CDR3 coding sequence is TGTGCCAGCAGCTTAGCGGGACAGGGGCGATCCGAGCAGTACTTC.

The rearrangement joins TRBV30 to TRBJ1-5; D is undetermined. Germline assignment: CDR1 GTSNPN and CDR2 SVGIG (reference sequence). This CDR3 contains 15 residues. Trimming stripped 2 bases from V and 2 bases from J, with 13 bases between. The CDR3 spells CAWSSEGRGNQPQHF. In nucleotides, the CDR3 is TGTGCCTGGAGTTCCGAAGGCCGGGGCAATCAGCCCCAGCATTTT. The full variable domain, completed using reference TRBV30 and TRBJ1-5, is SQTIHQWPATLVQPVGSPLSLECTVEGTSNPNLYWYRQAAGRGLQLLFYSVGIGQISSEVPQNLSASRPQDRQFILSSKKLLLSDSGFYLCAWSSEGRGNQPQHFGDGTRLSIL.